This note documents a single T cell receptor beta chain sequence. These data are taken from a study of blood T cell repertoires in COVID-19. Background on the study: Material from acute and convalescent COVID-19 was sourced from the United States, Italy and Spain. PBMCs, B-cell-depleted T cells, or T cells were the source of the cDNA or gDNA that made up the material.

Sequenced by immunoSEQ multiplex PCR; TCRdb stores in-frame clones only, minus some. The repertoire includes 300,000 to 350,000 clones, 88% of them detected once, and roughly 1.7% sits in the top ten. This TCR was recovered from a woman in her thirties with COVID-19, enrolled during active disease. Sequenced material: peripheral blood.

The CDR3 reads CATSRGPTVSSGANVLTF. CDR3 nucleotides: TGTGCCACCAGCAGGGGCCCTACCGTTTCCTCTGGGGCCAACGTCCTGACTTTC. V and J are TRBV15 and TRBJ2-6; no clear D. There are 18 residues in the CDR3. Deletions cut 3 bases from V and 0 bases from J, with 15 bases between. From germline, CDR1 is LNHNV and CDR2 YYDKDF (reference sequence).